The next 25 T cell receptor beta chains were all read from a single sample in a study of blood T cell repertoires in COVID-19. Profiled with immunoSEQ multiplex PCR; TCRdb holds only in-frame clones, not every one. The sample shows 250,000 or so clones, just under 90% of them seen only once. The sequencing input was PBMCs or T cells enriched from blood (not recorded which). These receptors came from a man in his forties or fifties who had been exposed to COVID-19.

The chain carries TRBV15 and TRBJ2-1, with D possibly being TRBD1 (7 bases). V was trimmed by 7 bases and J by 0 bases, leaving 16 bases between them. Germline V gene sequence: CDR1 LNHNV, CDR2 YYDKDF (reference sequence). This CDR3 has 16 residues. The chain's CDR3 is CATIPQGGSSYNEQFF. DNA for the CDR3: TGTGCCACCATCCCGCAGGGGGGCAGCTCCTACAATGAGCAGTTCTTC.

The gene calls are TRBV7-3 and TRBJ2-5; weak D call: TRBD1 (6 bases). The germline CDR1 and CDR2 sequences are SGHTA and FQGTGA. Trimming took 5 bases from V and 2 from J, leaving 9 bases between them. The CDR3 totals 13 residues. CDR3 protein: CASSGGHQETQYF. The CDR3 bases are TGTGCCAGCAGCGGGGGACATCAAGAGACCCAGTACTTC.

V gene TRBV18 combines with J gene TRBJ2-3, with no clear D. This CDR3 contains 13 residues. V lost 8 bases, J lost 4 bases, and 13 bases lay in between. Germline V gene data show CDR1 as KGHSH and CDR2 as LQKENI. CDR3 region: CASQTGAADTQYF. The DNA for the CDR3 is TGTGCCAGCCAAACCGGTGCGGCAGATACGCAGTATTTT. Full variable domain (remainder filled in from reference TRBV18 and TRBJ2-3): NAGVMQNPRHLVRRRGQEARLRCSPMKGHSHVYWYRQLPEEGLKFMVYLQKENIIDESGMPKERFSAEFPKEGPSILRIQQVVRGDSAAYFCASQTGAADTQYFGPGTRLTVL.

The V call is TRBV28, the J call TRBJ2-5; D is undetermined. Germline values: CDR1 MDHEN, CDR2 SYDVKM. This CDR3 has 13 residues. With 2 bases removed from V and 5 bases from J, the gap between germline ends came to 9 bases. This chain's CDR3 is CASSLVSPETQYF. CDR3 nucleotides: TGTGCCAGCAGTTTAGTTAGCCCGGAGACCCAGTACTTC.

The chain has TRBV15 and TRBJ1-2; 7 bases are shared with TRBD1. Germline-derived CDR1 and CDR2 are LNHNV and YYDKDF (reference sequence). J gave up 5 bases and V 2 bases, and 5 bases lay outside the gene matches. This CDR3 has 14 amino acids. The CDR3 loop reads CATSRFAGGYGYTF. As DNA, the CDR3 is TGTGCCACCAGCAGATTTGCAGGGGGTTATGGCTACACCTTC.

This sequence joins TRBV9 and TRBJ2-1, with D unresolved. V lost 0 bases, J lost 3 bases, and 7 bases lay in between. The CDR3 contains 14 residues. Germline-derived CDR1 and CDR2 are SGDLS and YYNGEE. The DNA of the CDR3 is TGTGCCAGCAGCGTAGCACTATTCTACAATGAGCAGTTCTTC. Translating it yields CASSVALFYNEQFF.

The chain is built from TRBV4-2 and TRBJ2-2, with 10 bases lining up with TRBD1. In germline, CDR1 is LGHNA, CDR2 YNFKEQ. This CDR3 region has 18 residues. J was trimmed by 3 bases and V by 0 bases; bases with no gene match: 7. CDR3 in amino acids: CASSQDMGQGSHTGELFF. The CDR3, as DNA: TGTGCCAGCAGCCAAGACATGGGACAGGGGTCTCACACCGGGGAGCTGTTTTTT.

The chain couples TRBV5-1 to TRBJ1-1; 8 nucleotides match TRBD1. Germline loops: CDR1 SGHRS, CDR2 YFSETQ. This CDR3 spans 15 amino acids. J lost 4 bases, V lost 5 bases, and 10 bases had no gene match. The CDR3 sequence: CASSQQGEEGTEAFF. The CDR3 coding sequence is TGCGCCAGCAGTCAACAGGGGGAGGAGGGCACTGAAGCTTTCTTT.

The chain couples TRBV24-1 to TRBJ2-1; D uncertain. The CDR3 is made up of 15 amino acids. Germline assignment: CDR1 KGHDR and CDR2 SFDVKD. V was pared by 0 bases and J by 9 bases, with 14 bases between. The DNA of the CDR3 is TGTGCCACCAGTGATTTGCAGTATTCCCCTAGTGAGCAGTTCTTC. It codes for CATSDLQYSPSEQFF.

This chain uses TRBV24-1 with TRBJ2-5; 7 bases map to TRBD1. Looked up from germline, CDR1 is KGHDR and CDR2 is SFDVKD. The V segment lost 0 bases and the J segment 2 bases; nucleotides outside the gene matches: 5. CDR3 length equals 16 residues. The CDR3 DNA is TGTGCCACCAGTGATTTGCAATCAGGGGGTCAAGAGACCCAGTACTTC. Protein product: CATSDLQSGGQETQYF.

The chain employs TRBV4-1 and TRBJ2-3; D is unclear. The ends were cut back, 0 bases at V and 0 bases at J, with 10 bases in the middle. Germline V gene data show CDR1 as MGHRA and CDR2 as YSYEKL. The CDR3 length is 16 residues. The chain's CDR3 is CASSQEGLASTDTQYF. CDR3 coding DNA: TGCGCCAGCAGCCAAGAAGGTTTAGCTAGCACAGATACGCAGTATTTT.

The genes are TRBV5-1 and TRBJ2-6; 8 bases fit TRBD1. CDR3 size: 18 residues. The germline V gene has CDR1 SGHRS and CDR2 YFSETQ. After removal of 4 bases from V and 2 bases from J, the junction contained 11 bases not matched to a gene. The CDR3 region has the DNA TGCGCCAGCAGCCGGGGAACAGGGGGGAGACCTGGGGCCAACGTCCTGACTTTC. This encodes CASSRGTGGRPGANVLTF.

This clone is a singleton in its sample. The CDR3 region has the DNA TGCGCCAGCAGCCCTGTATATGGAGATACTAACTATGGCTACACCTTC. Translating gives CASSPVYGDTNYGYTF. J is TRBJ1-2 and V is TRBV4-1; D call uncertain. The CDR3 spans 16 residues. Trimming removed 4 bases from V and 0 bases from J, with 15 bases in between. Germline V gene lookup returns CDR1 MGHRA and CDR2 YSYEKL.

The chain couples TRBV4-1 to TRBJ1-2; 8 bases match TRBD1. This CDR3 is built from 13 residues. The V and J ends lost 5 bases and 4 bases, in that order; junction bases with no gene match: 3. From germline, CDR1 is MGHRA and CDR2 YSYEKL. The CDR3 sequence: CASSEGTGYGYTF. The CDR3 nucleotides are TGCGCCAGCAGCGAAGGGACAGGCTATGGCTACACCTTC.

V and J are TRBV28 and TRBJ1-1; TRBD1 matches at 9 bases. CDR1 and CDR2 from the germline V gene are MDHEN and SYDVKM. This CDR3 region has 15 residues. V was clipped by 5 bases and J by 3 bases; unmatched bases: 7. The CDR3 coding sequence is TGTGCCAGCAGTCGGACAGGGGCGGCGGACACTGAAGCTTTCTTT. This encodes CASSRTGAADTEAFF.

The chain uses TRBV30 and TRBJ1-2; 8 bases map to TRBD1. With V trimmed by 3 bases and J by 4 bases, 10 bases remained unmatched. Germline CDR1 GTSNPN, CDR2 SVGIG (reference sequence). The CDR3 runs to 15 residues. In nucleotides, the CDR3 is TGTGCCTGGAGCGCCCAGACAGGGGTACGCTATGGCTACACCTTC. This encodes CAWSAQTGVRYGYTF. Combining the CDR3 with reference TRBV30 and TRBJ1-2 gives the whole variable domain SQTIHQWPATLVQPVGSPLSLECTVEGTSNPNLYWYRQAAGRGLQLLFYSVGIGQISSEVPQNLSASRPQDRQFILSSKKLLLSDSGFYLCAWSAQTGVRYGYTFGSGTRLTVV.

V is TRBV5-8 and J is TRBJ1-5; no clear D. The V end lost 4 bases, the J end lost 1 base, and 12 bases lay between the germline ends. The CDR3 extends over 15 amino acids. CDR1 and CDR2 (germline): SGHTS, YDEGEE. The CDR3, as DNA: TGTGCCAGCAGCCGGATTGGAGGAAGCAATCAGCCCCAGCATTTT. Its translation: CASSRIGGSNQPQHF.

This clone occurred once. The rearrangement uses TRBV18 and TRBJ2-5; TRBD2 might be the D (6 bases). Germline CDR1 is KGHSH and CDR2 is LQKENI. V was clipped by 4 bases and J by 3 bases, with 12 bases between them. This CDR3 has 14 residues. CDR3 protein: CASSLGPGEETQYF. The DNA for the CDR3 is TGTGCCAGCTCACTCGGACCGGGGGAAGAGACCCAGTACTTC.

This chain links TRBV5-1 with TRBJ1-3, with D unclear. Trimming cost V 0 bases and J 0 bases, with 7 bases left between them. Germline values: CDR1 SGHRS, CDR2 YFSETQ. The CDR3 length is 15 residues. The CDR3 bases are TGCGCCAGCAGCTTGGCAGAGGTCTCTGGAAACACCATATATTTT. Its translation: CASSLAEVSGNTIYF.

This clone was found a few times. The chain has TRBV4-1 and TRBJ1-2, with 7 bases that match TRBD1. This CDR3 has 15 amino acids. Germline trimming cut 6 bases from V and 6 bases from J; bases unmatched to any gene: 13. Germline V gene lookup returns CDR1 MGHRA and CDR2 YSYEKL. As DNA, the CDR3 is TGCGCCAGCAGACGACAGGGAAGGGGGGTACATGGCTACACCTTC. This sequence encodes CASRRQGRGVHGYTF.

The V and J genes are TRBV20-1 and TRBJ1-1; no reliable D call. The CDR3 runs to 11 residues. Trimming shortened V by 0 bases and J by 6 bases, and 5 bases separated the two germline ends. Germline CDR1 DFQATT, CDR2 SNEGSKA (reference sequence). The CDR3 loop reads CSARDSPEAFF. CDR3 DNA sequence: TGCAGTGCTAGAGATAGCCCTGAAGCTTTCTTT.

This rearrangement joins TRBV30 to TRBJ1-5, with D possibly TRBD1 on 6 matching bases. This CDR3 is 15 amino acids long. Germline V gives CDR1 GTSNPN, CDR2 SVGIG (reference sequence). Deletions cut 2 bases from V and 0 bases from J, with 11 bases between. This CDR3 reads CAWSPLGGSNQPQHF. The CDR3 nucleotides are TGTGCCTGGAGTCCACTAGGGGGTAGCAATCAGCCCCAGCATTTT.

This chain links TRBV1 with TRBJ2-3; the table's D gene call, TRBD1, was not cross checked with the DNA. TRBV1 is an annotated pseudogene. The CDR3 totals 13 residues. The CDR3 nucleotides are TGCACCAGCCCCCAACACCTCACAGATACGCAGTATTTT. Translation gives CTSPQHLTDTQYF.

This chain connects TRBV11-2 to TRBJ1-4; D unclear. There are 13 residues in the CDR3. Germline V CDR1 and CDR2: SGHAT, FQNNGV. With 5 bases removed from V and 8 bases from J, the gap between germline ends came to 12 bases. The CDR3 region has the DNA TGTGCCAGCAGCCACCTAGATAACGAAAAACTGTTTTTT. As protein: CASSHLDNEKLFF.

V usage is TRBV5-1 and J usage is TRBJ1-1; TRBD1 is a possible D gene (5 bases). Germline loops: CDR1 SGHRS, CDR2 YFSETQ. V lost 0 bases and J lost 3, with 6 bases in between. The CDR3 runs 13 residues. CDR3 amino acids: CASSLAGDTEAFF. Here the CDR3 DNA reads TGCGCCAGCAGCTTGGCGGGGGACACTGAAGCTTTCTTT.